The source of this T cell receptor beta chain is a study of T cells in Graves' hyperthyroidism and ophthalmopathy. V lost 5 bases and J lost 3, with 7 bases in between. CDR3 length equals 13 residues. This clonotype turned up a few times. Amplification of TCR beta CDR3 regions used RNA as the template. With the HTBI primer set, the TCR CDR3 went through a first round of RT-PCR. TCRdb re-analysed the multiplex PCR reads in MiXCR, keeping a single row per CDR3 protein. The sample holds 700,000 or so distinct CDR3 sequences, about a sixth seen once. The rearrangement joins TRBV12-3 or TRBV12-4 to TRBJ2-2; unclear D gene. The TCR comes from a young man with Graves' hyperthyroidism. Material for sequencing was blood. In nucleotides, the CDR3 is TGTGCCAGCAGTCTCCTGGACACCGGGGAGCTGTTTTTT. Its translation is CASSLLDTGELFF.